This T cell receptor beta chain was captured in a study of blood T cell repertoires in COVID-19. This CDR3 spans 12 amino acids. The V end was cut by 5 bases, the J end by 6 bases, with 10 bases between. Per germline, CDR1 LGHNT and CDR2 FRNRAP. Across 20 to 25 US areas, participants ranged in age from roughly 18 to 95 years. Assignment of participants to cohorts was predicated upon participant-reported clinical history. The repertoire was sequenced with immunoSEQ multiplex PCR; TCRdb's copy has only in-frame clones and lacks some. This table has roughly 250,000 clones, roughly nine tenths appearing once.

This chain links TRBV12-5 with TRBJ1-1, with D hard to call. The clonotype was recovered from a woman in her 30s with acute COVID-19. The sequenced sample was PBMCs or T cells enriched from blood (not recorded which). The CDR3 is CASGPHGAEAFF. The CDR3, as DNA: TGTGCTAGTGGTCCCCACGGGGCTGAAGCTTTCTTT.